This T cell receptor beta chain was sequenced in a study of identical twins. Template switching, a step in the protocol, added a universal primer site, and cDNA carried unique molecular identifiers. TCRdb passed the 5' RACE reads through MiXCR, listing each CDR3 protein once. The sample lists approximately 700,000 distinct CDR3 sequences, 6% to 6.5% occurring once. Note on this clonotype: Antigen: not known.

The CDR3 is 13 residues long. CDR1 is KGHSH, CDR2 LQKENI, per germline. Trimming cost V 3 bases and J 1 base, with 7 bases left between them. Study outcomes and limitations: Excess sharing by twins proved weaker in beta out-of-frame sequences. Recombination models fit unrelated individuals' TCR alpha sharing but underestimated twins'. Twin-shared out-of-frame alpha sequences were enriched for low generation probability.

The sequenced sample consisted of naive T cells sorted from blood. This clonotype originated in a man aged 18 to 30 in good health. J is TRBJ2-7 and V is TRBV18, with D possibly being TRBD1 (5 bases). The CDR3 is CASSPRQSYEQYF. Written as DNA, the CDR3 is TGTGCCAGCTCACCTAGACAGTCCTACGAGCAGTACTTC.